These T cell receptor beta chains were read from a single sample in a study of tumor T cells in aggressive B-cell lymphoma. Measured with immunoSEQ multiplex PCR; TCRdb has only the in-frame clones, and not every one. The data contain some 600 clones, around 94% of them singletons. Sequencing was done on a sample of tumor tissue. All receptors come from an adult with diffuse large B cell lymphoma. Each CDR3 is given with its conserved first and last residue. The order of the fields is clone size, V gene, D gene, J gene, CDR3 DNA, CDR3 protein. A D gene is named only where the DNA matches it firmly. Some rows mark clone size as missing; the rest say once, few, many or name a class of expanded clone.

>few|TRBV30|.|TRBJ1-6
TGTGCCTGGGGGACAAACTATTCACCCCTCCACTTT
CAWGTNYSPLHF
>.|TRBV6-5|.|TRBJ1-4
TGTGCCAGCAGACCTTTCGACACCCCAAAACTGTTTTTT
CASRPFDTPKLFF
>.|TRBV7-2|TRBD1|TRBJ2-2
TGTGCCAGCAGCACAGGGGGTTCCGGGGAGCTGTTTTTT
CASSTGGSGELFF
>.|TRBV6-5|.|TRBJ2-7
TGTGCCGCCCCCGGGACATATTACGAGCAGTACTTC
CAAPGTYYEQYF
>.|TRBV5-4|.|TRBJ2-3
TGTGCCAGCAGCTTGAGGTTAGACCTCCGCACAGATATGCAGTATTTT
CASSLRLDLRTDMQYF
>.|TRBV6-1|.|TRBJ1-5
TGTGCCAGCAGTGAGTCGGGGGTGTCGCGGCAGCCCCAGCATTTT
CASSESGVSRQPQHF
>.|TRBV7-2|.|TRBJ2-7
TGTGCCAGCAGCTTAAGGTCCGCAGGGGAGTTTAACGAGCAGTACTTC
CASSLRSAGEFNEQYF
>.|TRBV11-3|.|TRBJ1-1
TGTGCCAGCAGCTTAGTTGGAGTCACTGAAGCTTTCTTT
CASSLVGVTEAFF
>.|TRBV18|TRBD1|TRBJ2-3
TGTGCCAGCTCATTCTTCCCACAGGGGGCAGGAGCAGATACGCAGTATTTT
CASSFFPQGAGADTQYF
>.|TRBV11-3|.|TRBJ1-3
TGTGCCAGCAGCTTTTCAAGGGGATCTGGAAACACCATATATTTT
CASSFSRGSGNTIYF
>once|TRBV7-9|.|TRBJ2-1
TGTGCCAGCAGCTTATTATACTCCAACGATGAGCAGTTCTTC
CASSLLYSNDEQFF
>.|TRBV9|.|TRBJ2-2
TGTGCCAACAGCGTCCTAGGAAGGAACACCGGGGAGCTGTTTTTT
CANSVLGRNTGELFF
>.|TRBV7-8|.|TRBJ2-7
TGTGCCAGCAGCTCCCAGGGATACTACGAGCAGTACTTC
CASSSQGYYEQYF
>few|TRBV6-6|TRBD1|TRBJ1-4
TGTGCCAGCAGTTACCGAGGGACAGAAAATGAAAAACTGTTTTTT
CASSYRGTENEKLFF
>.|TRBV5-4|TRBD1|TRBJ1-4
TGTGCCAGCAGCTCTACCGGGACAGGGCTCGAAAAACTGTTTTTT
CASSSTGTGLEKLFF
>.|TRBV2|.|TRBJ1-5
TGTGCCAGCAGTGAAGGGGCTAAGCTCGGACAGCCCCAGCATTTT
CASSEGAKLGQPQHF
>.|TRBV4-2|TRBD2|TRBJ2-5
TGTGCCAGCAGCCAAGGGACTAGGGGCGAGACCCAGTACTTC
CASSQGTRGETQYF
>.|TRBV20-1|.|TRBJ2-5
TGCAGTGCCGGCGGGCAGACCCAGTACTTC
CSAGGQTQYF
>.|TRBV10-3|TRBD1|TRBJ2-2
TGTGCCATTCTTCCGGGACAGGCCTATACCGGGGAGCTGTTTTTT
CAILPGQAYTGELFF
>.|TRBV6-5|TRBD2|TRBJ2-1
TGTGCCAGCAGCCCTAGCGGGGGGGCGATCCTGTTCTTC
CASSPSGGAILFF
>.|TRBV7-2|TRBD1|TRBJ1-1
TGTGCCAGCAGCCTAGCCGGACAGGGCGGTGAAGCTTTCTTT
CASSLAGQGGEAFF
>.|TRBV18|TRBD1|TRBJ1-3
TGTGCCAGCTCCCCCGGGACAGGCTCTGGAAACACCATATATTTT
CASSPGTGSGNTIYF